This is a list of T cell receptor beta chains from one sample in a study of T-cell memory formation after mild COVID-19. TCRdb reanalysed the 5' RACE reads using MiXCR and keeps one entry per CDR3 protein. In the table there are 150,000 to 200,000 distinct CDR3 sequences, around 13% of which are singletons. Material: PBMCs or a T cell subset sorted from them (not recorded which). These receptors were taken from a man aged 18 to 30 who had mild COVID-19 (a few samples of this study predate the infection). Cell type and time point are not known. Each CDR3 is given with its conserved first and last residue. D genes are given only for firm matches. The size of a clone is reported for some rows only, either as once, few or many, or as a class for expanded clones.

D gene,J gene,clone size,V gene,CDR3 protein,CDR3 DNA
NA,TRBJ2-1,NA,TRBV6-2/TRBV6-3,CASGSLYEQFF,TGTGCCAGCGGGTCGCTGTATGAGCAGTTCTTC
NA,TRBJ2-1,many,TRBV5-4,CASSPSYTGGYNEQFF,TGTGCCAGCAGCCCCTCATACACCGGGGGTTACAATGAGCAGTTCTTC
NA,TRBJ1-1,NA,TRBV3-1,CASSSPTVNTEAFF,TGTGCCAGCAGCAGCCCGACAGTGAACACTGAAGCTTTCTTT
NA,TRBJ1-2,few,TRBV6-2/TRBV6-3,CASNRDPKEIPYGYTF,TGTGCCAGTAACCGGGACCCGAAGGAGATACCTTATGGCTACACCTTC
NA,TRBJ1-5,NA,TRBV7-8,CASSPGANQPQHF,TGTGCCAGCAGCCCAGGGGCGAATCAGCCCCAGCATTTT
NA,TRBJ1-1,many,TRBV3-1,CASSQDGAAEAFF,TGTGCCAGCAGCCAAGACGGGGCGGCTGAGGCTTTCTTT
NA,TRBJ1-2,few,TRBV7-2,CASSQTTGAYGYTF,TGTGCCAGCAGCCAGACCACGGGCGCCTATGGCTACACCTTC
NA,TRBJ2-3,NA,TRBV3-1,CASSQDPGSTDTQYF,TGTGCCAGCAGCCAAGACCCAGGGAGCACAGATACGCAGTATTTT
TRBD1,TRBJ2-5,NA,TRBV11-2,CASSARTGFAETQYF,TGTGCCAGCAGCGCCCGGACAGGGTTCGCAGAGACCCAGTACTTC
TRBD1,TRBJ1-1,few,TRBV5-6,CASSLGQGARNTEAFF,TGTGCCAGCAGCTTGGGGCAGGGGGCGCGGAACACTGAAGCTTTCTTT
NA,TRBJ2-2,NA,TRBV9,CASSVGPSPGTGELFF,TGTGCCAGCAGCGTAGGACCTTCTCCAGGTACCGGGGAGCTGTTTTTT
NA,TRBJ2-7,many,TRBV5-1,CASSLDGAYEQYF,TGCGCCAGCAGCTTGGACGGGGCCTACGAGCAGTACTTC
NA,TRBJ1-1,few,TRBV7-6,CASSEGPAGWNTEAFF,TGTGCCAGCAGCGAAGGCCCCGCAGGATGGAACACTGAAGCTTTCTTT
NA,TRBJ1-6,few,TRBV5-4,CASSSSVGAPLHF,TGTGCCAGCAGCTCGTCGGTGGGGGCACCCCTCCACTTT
TRBD2,TRBJ2-1,few,TRBV3-1,CASSPLPSGGYNEQFF,TGTGCCAGCAGCCCTCTGCCCAGCGGGGGCTACAATGAGCAGTTCTTC
NA,TRBJ2-4,NA,TRBV5-1,CASSADSYGDIQYF,TGCGCCAGCAGCGCCGACTCGTATGGGGACATTCAGTACTTC
TRBD1,TRBJ1-1,NA,TRBV4-3,CASSHERRGANTEAFF,TGCGCCAGCAGCCACGAACGCAGGGGGGCGAACACTGAAGCTTTCTTT
TRBD2,TRBJ2-5,NA,TRBV7-2,CASSLVGGGPGETQYF,TGTGCCAGCAGCTTAGTCGGCGGGGGGCCAGGAGAGACCCAGTACTTC
TRBD1,TRBJ1-1,NA,TRBV7-9,CASSRTGQGNTEAFF,TGTGCCAGCAGCCGAACCGGACAGGGAAACACTGAAGCTTTCTTT
TRBD1,TRBJ2-1,few,TRBV20-1,CSALPTGGLRNEQFF,TGCAGTGCCTTACCTACAGGGGGGCTTCGAAATGAGCAGTTCTTC
NA,TRBJ2-3,NA,TRBV5-1,CASSGVKEVGADTQYF,TGCGCCAGCAGCGGGGTCAAGGAGGTTGGGGCAGATACGCAGTATTTT
TRBD1,TRBJ2-5,NA,TRBV28,CASSHNRGLILETQYF,TGTGCCAGCAGTCACAACAGGGGGCTTATACTAGAGACCCAGTACTTC
NA,TRBJ2-5,many,TRBV24-1,CATSDAGEGRETQYF,TGTGCCACCAGTGATGCAGGGGAGGGTCGGGAGACCCAGTACTTC
TRBD2,TRBJ2-5,NA,TRBV28,CASSLSRGLAGGRKETQYF,TGTGCCAGCAGTTTATCCCGGGGACTAGCGGGGGGGCGAAAAGAGACCCAGTACTTC
NA,TRBJ1-1,NA,TRBV28,CASSLGGTSGAEAFF,TGTGCCAGCAGTTTAGGGGGCACATCTGGCGCTGAAGCTTTCTTT
TRBD1,TRBJ2-1,few,TRBV6-6,CASSYGTGSGNEQFF,TGTGCCAGCAGTTACGGGACAGGGAGCGGCAATGAGCAGTTCTTC
TRBD2,TRBJ2-5,NA,TRBV7-2,CASSPSAGGGRETQYF,TGTGCCAGCAGCCCGAGCGCGGGCGGGGGGCGAGAGACCCAGTACTTC
NA,TRBJ2-1,few,TRBV7-2,CASSLMGGPYEQFF,TGTGCCAGCAGCTTAATGGGGGGGCCATATGAGCAGTTCTTC
NA,TRBJ2-3,NA,TRBV6-5,CASLGRADTQYF,TGTGCCAGCTTAGGGCGGGCAGATACGCAGTATTTT
TRBD1,TRBJ2-3,NA,TRBV4-2,CASSQELGQGITDTQYF,TGTGCCAGCAGCCAAGAATTGGGACAGGGGATAACAGATACGCAGTATTTT
NA,TRBJ2-5,NA,TRBV6-2/TRBV6-3,CASSYSSLTQYF,TGTGCCAGCAGTTACTCGAGCTTGACCCAGTACTTC
NA,TRBJ2-7,few,TRBV5-1,CASSLEGSEQYF,TGCGCCAGCAGCTTGGAGGGGTCCGAGCAGTACTTC
TRBD2,TRBJ2-5,few,TRBV12-3/TRBV12-4,CASVGGGETQYF,TGTGCCAGCGTCGGCGGGGGAGAGACCCAGTACTTC